These T cell receptor beta chains were read from a single sample in a study of blood T cell repertoires in COVID-19. This table comes from immunoSEQ multiplex PCR, and its TCRdb copy is limited to in-frame clones, with some not included. Of under 300,000 clones listed, over 65% were seen once; the top ten hold 3% to 3.5%. The sample consisted of peripheral blood. Receptor source: a woman aged 80 or older with acute or convalescent COVID-19. Both conserved end residues are part of each CDR3. The D gene is left open where the match is weak. Clone size is stated in some rows and not others, as once, few, many or a class when expanded.

v_call	clone_size	d_call	j_call	cdr3_nt	cdr3_aa
TRBV5-1	-	-	TRBJ1-2	TGCGCCAGCAGCTTGGCCGGGGACATAGTCTATGGCTACACCTTC	CASSLAGDIVYGYTF
TRBV5-1	-	TRBD1	TRBJ2-4	TGCGCCAGCAGCTTGGTCCCCGGGACAGGGAAAAACATTCAGTACTTC	CASSLVPGTGKNIQYF
TRBV6-5	few	TRBD1	TRBJ2-2	TGTGCCAGCAGATCCGGGACAGGGGTCGGGGAGCTGTTTTTT	CASRSGTGVGELFF
TRBV11-1	-	-	TRBJ2-5	TGTGCCAGCAGCCGTCTCCAAGAGACCCAGTACTTC	CASSRLQETQYF
TRBV4-1	-	-	TRBJ1-4	TGCGCCAGCAGCCAAGAGGGCAGTAATAATGAAAAACTGTTTTTT	CASSQEGSNNEKLFF
TRBV5-1	few	-	TRBJ2-7	TGCGCCAGCAGCGTTAGCGCTAGCTCCTACGAGCAGTACTTC	CASSVSASSYEQYF
TRBV15	-	-	TRBJ1-4	TGTGCCACCAGCAGACGCGGGCGTAATGAAAAACTGTTTTTT	CATSRRGRNEKLFF
TRBV7-6	-	-	TRBJ2-3	TGTGCCAGCAGCTTAGATCAACTCCCCGATACGCAGTATTTT	CASSLDQLPDTQYF
TRBV27	-	-	TRBJ1-3	TGTGCCAGCATTCGTCGAGAAGCTGGAAACACCATATATTTT	CASIRREAGNTIYF
TRBV30	few	-	TRBJ2-1	TGTGCCTGGAGTGTATGGCGGGCCAGCTCCTACAATGAGCAGTTCTTC	CAWSVWRASSYNEQFF
TRBV4-1	once	TRBD1	TRBJ1-1	TGCGCCAGCAGCCAGATTAACAGGGGGCGAAACACTGAAGCTTTCTTT	CASSQINRGRNTEAFF
TRBV18	-	TRBD1	TRBJ2-7	TGTGCCAGCTCACCACCGACAGGGGGCGGGGAGCAGTACTTC	CASSPPTGGGEQYF
TRBV5-6	-	TRBD1	TRBJ1-1	TGTGCCAGCAGCCCAGGGACAGGGGTTTCCACTGAAGCTTTCTTT	CASSPGTGVSTEAFF
TRBV4-1	-	-	TRBJ2-6	TGCGCCAGCAGCCAAGACCGGACTACTGGGGCCAACGTCCTGACTTTC	CASSQDRTTGANVLTF
TRBV29-1	-	TRBD2	TRBJ2-3	TGCAGTGCGGGGGGGAATAGCGGGAGGCCCAACACAGATACGCAGTATTTT	CSAGGNSGRPNTDTQYF
TRBV2	-	-	TRBJ1-1	TGTGCCAGCAGTGAAAATCCGGGGTACACTGAAGCTTTCTTT	CASSENPGYTEAFF
TRBV21-1	-	-	TRBJ1-2	TGTGCCAGCAGCAAAAGCAAGGGGAGGCATGGCTACACCTTC	CASSKSKGRHGYTF
TRBV4-3	-	TRBD2	TRBJ2-7	TGCGCCAGCAGCCAGAATCGGGGGGGCCGCTACGAGCAGTACTTC	CASSQNRGGRYEQYF
TRBV5-4	-	-	TRBJ1-2	TGTGCCAGCAACCGGGACCGGGGGAACTATGGCTACACCTTC	CASNRDRGNYGYTF
TRBV6-5	-	TRBD1	TRBJ1-5	TGTGCCAGCAGTTCCGGGACAGCAGGCGATCAGCCCCAGCATTTT	CASSSGTAGDQPQHF
TRBV6-5	-	TRBD2	TRBJ2-1	TGTGCCAGCAGTTTGGCTAGCGGTTCCTACAATGAGCAGTTCTTC	CASSLASGSYNEQFF
TRBV19	-	-	TRBJ1-5	TGTGCCAGTAGTTCAGACGGGACATATCAGCCCCAGCATTTT	CASSSDGTYQPQHF
TRBV7-9	many	TRBD1	TRBJ1-5	TGTGCCAGCAGCTTAGAGTATGGGACAGGGGTTAATCAGCCCCAGCATTTT	CASSLEYGTGVNQPQHF
TRBV7-2	once	-	TRBJ2-1	TGTGCCAGCAGCTTAGCTCCGGGTACCAATGAGCAGTTCTTC	CASSLAPGTNEQFF
TRBV9	few	TRBD2	TRBJ2-1	TGTGCCAGCAGCGAACGAGCGGGGAGCAGCTCCTACAATGAGCAGTTCTTC	CASSERAGSSSYNEQFF
TRBV6-5	-	TRBD1	TRBJ2-1	TGTGCCAGCAGTTGGGGGGACAGGGGGCGCGGTGAGCAGTTCTTC	CASSWGDRGRGEQFF
TRBV5-1	-	TRBD1	TRBJ1-1	TGCGCCAGCAGCTTCGAACCGAGTGCCGGGACAGGGAAATTGAACACTGAAGCTTTCTTT	CASSFEPSAGTGKLNTEAFF
TRBV4-1	-	TRBD1	TRBJ2-7	TGCGCCAGCAGCCAAAGGACAGGCTCCTACGAGCAGTACTTC	CASSQRTGSYEQYF
TRBV20-1	-	-	TRBJ1-2	TGCAGTACCCCCTCCAGGAATGGCTACACCTTC	CSTPSRNGYTF
TRBV2	-	TRBD1	TRBJ1-2	TGTGCCAGCAGTGAAACAGGGGACTATGGCTACACCTTC	CASSETGDYGYTF
TRBV7-9	-	-	TRBJ1-6	TGTGCCAGCAGCTTATCAGCAGGGTTGAATTCACCCCTCCACTTT	CASSLSAGLNSPLHF
TRBV6-6	-	-	TRBJ2-2	TGTGCCAGCAGCCCCCAGGGAACCGGGGAGCTGTTTTTT	CASSPQGTGELFF
TRBV4-1	-	TRBD1	TRBJ1-4	TGCGCCAGCAGCACCCAGGGGGCGCTTGCTAATGAAAAACTGTTTTTT	CASSTQGALANEKLFF
TRBV5-1	-	TRBD2	TRBJ2-5	TGCGCCAGCAGCTTGGGATTAGCGGGGAGACTGAGAGGCCAAGAGACCCAGTACTTC	CASSLGLAGRLRGQETQYF
TRBV7-8	-	TRBD2	TRBJ2-2	TGTGCCAGCAACATACTAGCGGGTGACACCGGGGAGCTGTTTTTT	CASNILAGDTGELFF
TRBV2	-	-	TRBJ1-2	TGTGCCAGCAGAAGGTACAGGGAGAAGGGTGGCTACACCTTC	CASRRYREKGGYTF
TRBV10-3	-	-	TRBJ2-5	TGTGCCATCAGACCGACAGGTCTCCTCGAGACCCAGTACTTC	CAIRPTGLLETQYF
TRBV3-1/TRBV3-2	-	-	TRBJ2-2	TGTGCCAGCAGCTCAAGGTCAGGATCGAACACCGGGGAGCTGTTTTTT	CASSSRSGSNTGELFF
TRBV12-5	-	TRBD1	TRBJ1-5	TGTGCTAGTGGTTTGACCCCGACAGGGGGGGGACAGCCCCAGCATTTT	CASGLTPTGGGQPQHF
TRBV6-5	-	TRBD1	TRBJ2-7	TGTGCCAGCAGGGGACAGAGCTCCTACGAGCAGTACTTC	CASRGQSSYEQYF
TRBV6-5	-	-	TRBJ2-7	TGTGCCAGCAGTTACTCCAGGGGCTACGAGCAGTACTTC	CASSYSRGYEQYF
TRBV6-6	-	-	TRBJ2-1	TGTGCCAGCAGTTACTCGAACACGGAGCAGTTCTTC	CASSYSNTEQFF
TRBV5-6	-	TRBD2	TRBJ2-7	TGTGCCAGCAGCTTCCCTAGCGGATCCTACGAGCAGTACTTC	CASSFPSGSYEQYF
TRBV3-1/TRBV3-2	-	-	TRBJ2-1	TGTGCCAGCAGCCAAGAGTCCCAGGGATACAATGAGCAGTTCTTC	CASSQESQGYNEQFF
TRBV21-1	-	-	TRBJ1-5	TGTGCCAGCAGCAAAGAGTTTACGGTCCTTCAGCCCCAGCATTTT	CASSKEFTVLQPQHF